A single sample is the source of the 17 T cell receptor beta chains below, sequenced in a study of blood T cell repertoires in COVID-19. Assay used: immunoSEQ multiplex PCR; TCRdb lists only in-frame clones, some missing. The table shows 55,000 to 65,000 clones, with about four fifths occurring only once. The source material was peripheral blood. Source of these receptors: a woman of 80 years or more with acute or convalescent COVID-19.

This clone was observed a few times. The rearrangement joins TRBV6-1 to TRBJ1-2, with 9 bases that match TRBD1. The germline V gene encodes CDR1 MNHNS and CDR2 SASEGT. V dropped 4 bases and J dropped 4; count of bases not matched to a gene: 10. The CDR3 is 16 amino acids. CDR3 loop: CASSARNRGLGYGYTF. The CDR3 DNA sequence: TGTGCCAGCAGTGCGAGAAACAGGGGGCTCGGCTATGGCTACACCTTC.

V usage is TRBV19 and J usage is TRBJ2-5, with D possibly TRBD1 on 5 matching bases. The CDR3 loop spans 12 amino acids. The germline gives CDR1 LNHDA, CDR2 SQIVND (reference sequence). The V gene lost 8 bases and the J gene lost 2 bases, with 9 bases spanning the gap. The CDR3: CASQGWQETQYF. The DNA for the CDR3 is TGTGCCAGTCAGGGTTGGCAAGAGACCCAGTACTTC.

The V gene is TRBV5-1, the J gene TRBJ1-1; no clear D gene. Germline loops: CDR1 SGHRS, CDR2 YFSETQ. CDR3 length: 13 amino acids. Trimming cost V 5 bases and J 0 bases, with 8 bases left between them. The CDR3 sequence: CASRLQMNTEAFF. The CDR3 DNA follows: TGCGCCAGCAGATTACAGATGAACACTGAAGCTTTCTTT. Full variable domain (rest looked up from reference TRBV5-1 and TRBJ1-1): KAGVTQTPRYLIKTRGQQVTLSCSPISGHRSVSWYQQTPGQGLQFLFEYFSETQRNKGNFPGRFSGRQFSNSRSEMNVSTLELGDSALYLCASRLQMNTEAFFGQGTRLTVV.

The CDR3 loop is CASSPGRDEKLFF. The CDR3 DNA is TGTGCCAGCAGCCCGGGAAGGGATGAAAAACTGTTTTTT. This rearrangement joins TRBV5-4 to TRBJ1-4; D is ambiguous. There are 13 residues in the CDR3. Germline values: CDR1 SGHNT, CDR2 YYREEE (reference sequence). V was clipped by 4 bases and J by 6 bases, with 10 bases between them.

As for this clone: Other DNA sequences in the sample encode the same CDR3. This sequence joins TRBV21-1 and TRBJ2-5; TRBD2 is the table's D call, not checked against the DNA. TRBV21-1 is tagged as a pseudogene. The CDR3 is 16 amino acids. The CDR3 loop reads CASSTPLAGDGETQYF. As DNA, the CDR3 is TGTGCCAGCAGCACTCCTCTAGCGGGAGACGGTGAGACCCAGTACTTC.

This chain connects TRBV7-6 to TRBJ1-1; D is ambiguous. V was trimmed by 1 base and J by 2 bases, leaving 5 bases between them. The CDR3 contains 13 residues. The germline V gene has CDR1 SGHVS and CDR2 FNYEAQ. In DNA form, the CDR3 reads TGTGCCAGCAGCTTAGACAGTAACACTGAAGCTTTCTTT. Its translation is CASSLDSNTEAFF.

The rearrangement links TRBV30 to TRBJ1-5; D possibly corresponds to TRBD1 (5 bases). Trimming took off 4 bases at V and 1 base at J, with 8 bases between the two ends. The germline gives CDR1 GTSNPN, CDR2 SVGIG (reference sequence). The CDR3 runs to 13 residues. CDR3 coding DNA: TGTGCCTGGACTCGGGGGAGCAATCAGCCCCAGCATTTT. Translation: CAWTRGSNQPQHF.

CDR3 amino acids: CASSSTGGDHSGYTF. The CDR3 region has the DNA TGTGCCAGCAGCTCTACAGGGGGCGATCATAGTGGCTACACCTTC. The V and J genes are TRBV13 and TRBJ1-2, with 9 bases aligning to TRBD1. After removal of 4 bases from V and 7 bases from J, the junction contained 10 bases not matched to a gene. CDR3 length: 15 residues. Germline loops: CDR1 PRHDT, CDR2 FYEKMQ (reference sequence).

CDR3 region: CASSPGQGVASPLHF. CDR3 sequence (DNA): TGTGCCAGCTCACCGGGACAGGGTGTCGCCTCACCCCTCCACTTT. The chain couples TRBV18 to TRBJ1-6, with 9 bases matching TRBD1. With 3 bases clipped from V and 10 bases from J, the junction kept 7 bases outside the gene matches. The CDR3 totals 15 residues. CDR1 is KGHSH, CDR2 LQKENI, per germline.

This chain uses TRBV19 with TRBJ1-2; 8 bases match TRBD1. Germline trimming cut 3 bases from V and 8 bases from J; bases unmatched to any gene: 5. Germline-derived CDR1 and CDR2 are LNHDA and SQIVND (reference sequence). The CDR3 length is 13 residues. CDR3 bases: TGTGCCAGTAGTATGGACAGGGACAGGGGCTACACCTTC. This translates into CASSMDRDRGYTF. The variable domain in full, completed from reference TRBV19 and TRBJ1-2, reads DGGITQSPKYLFRKEGQNVTLSCEQNLNHDAMYWYRQDPGQGLRLIYYSQIVNDFQKGDIAEGYSVSREKKESFPLTVTSAQKNPTAFYLCASSMDRDRGYTFGSGTRLTVV.

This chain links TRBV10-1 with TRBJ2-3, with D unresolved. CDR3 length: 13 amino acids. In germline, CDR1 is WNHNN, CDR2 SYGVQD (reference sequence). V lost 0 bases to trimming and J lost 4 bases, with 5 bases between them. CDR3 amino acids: CASSESLADTQYF. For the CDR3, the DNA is TGCGCCAGCAGTGAGTCTCTTGCAGATACGCAGTATTTT.

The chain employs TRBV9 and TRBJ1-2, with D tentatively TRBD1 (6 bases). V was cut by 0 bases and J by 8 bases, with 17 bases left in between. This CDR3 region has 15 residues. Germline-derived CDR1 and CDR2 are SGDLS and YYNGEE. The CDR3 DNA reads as TGTGCCAGCAGCGTAGGGGGTTGGACAGAGAGAGGCTACACCTTC. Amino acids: CASSVGGWTERGYTF.

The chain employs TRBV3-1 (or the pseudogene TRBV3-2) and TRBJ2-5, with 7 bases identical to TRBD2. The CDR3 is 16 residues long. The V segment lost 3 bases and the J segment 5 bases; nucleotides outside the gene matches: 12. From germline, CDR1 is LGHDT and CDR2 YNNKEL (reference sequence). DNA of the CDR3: TGTGCCAGCAGCCAGGGGAGGGAGCCCATGCCGGAGACCCAGTACTTC. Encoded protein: CASSQGREPMPETQYF.

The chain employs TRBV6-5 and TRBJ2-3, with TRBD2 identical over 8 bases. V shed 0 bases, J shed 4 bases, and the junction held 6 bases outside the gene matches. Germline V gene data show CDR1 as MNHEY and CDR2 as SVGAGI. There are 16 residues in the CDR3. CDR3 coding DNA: TGTGCCAGCAGTTACTCGGGTCTTAGCGGGGCAGATACGCAGTATTTT. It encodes CASSYSGLSGADTQYF.

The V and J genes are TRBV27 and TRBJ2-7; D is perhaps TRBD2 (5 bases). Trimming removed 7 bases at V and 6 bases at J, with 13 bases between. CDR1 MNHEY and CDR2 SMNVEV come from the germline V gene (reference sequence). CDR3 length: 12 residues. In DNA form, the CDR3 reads TGTGCCAGCACTCAAGCGGCGGGCGAGCAGTACTTC. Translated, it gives CASTQAAGEQYF.

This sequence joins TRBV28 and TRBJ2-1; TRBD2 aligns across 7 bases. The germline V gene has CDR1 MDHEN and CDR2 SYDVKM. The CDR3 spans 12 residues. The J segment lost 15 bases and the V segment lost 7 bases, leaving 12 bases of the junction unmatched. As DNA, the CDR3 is TGTGCCAGCATCGGTCAAGGGAGGGTGCCGTTCTTC. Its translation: CASIGQGRVPFF. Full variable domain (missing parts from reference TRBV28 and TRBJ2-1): DVKVTQSSRYLVKRTGEKVFLECVQDMDHENMFWYRQDPGLGLRLIYFSYDVKMKEKGDIPEGYSVSREKKERFSLILESASTNQTSMYLCASIGQGRVPFFGPGTRLTVL.

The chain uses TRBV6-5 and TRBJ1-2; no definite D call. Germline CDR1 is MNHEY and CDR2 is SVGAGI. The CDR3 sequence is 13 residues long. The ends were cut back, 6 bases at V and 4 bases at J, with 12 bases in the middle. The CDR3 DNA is TGTGCCAGCAGCACACTCGACTTCTATGGCTACACCTTC. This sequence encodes CASSTLDFYGYTF.